The clone carrying this TCR beta chain showed up just once. This sample was taken from a study of PD-L1 blockade in urothelial cancer. The germline V gene encodes CDR1 SGHNT and CDR2 YYREEE (reference sequence). V was clipped by 0 bases and J by 10 bases; unmatched bases: 1. The CDR3 spans 15 residues. Only in-frame clones appear in the TCRdb table, and some are missing; sequencing was by immunoSEQ multiplex PCR. The sample yields 53,000 or so clones, 86% seen once. Sequencing was performed on PBMCs, taken around atezolizumab (anti-PD-L1) treatment. The chain recombines TRBV5-4 with TRBJ2-1; TRBD2 agrees at 16 bases. This clonotype originated in a man between 60 and 75 years old with urothelial cancer. The CDR3 bases are TGTGCCAGCAGCTTGGCGGGACTAGCGGGAGGGGAGCAGTTCTTC. It yields the protein CASSLAGLAGGEQFF.